The present T cell receptor beta chain was sequenced within a study of T-cell reconstitution after alpha-beta-depleted transplantation in children. Study findings and constraints: There were some patients whose high TCRbeta diversity at day 60 came from surviving recipient T cells and thymic progenitors.

CDR3 length: 15 amino acids. Trimming took off 4 bases at V and 0 bases at J, with 9 bases between the two ends. CDR1 SGHTA and CDR2 FQGNSA come from the germline V gene. This clonotype was counted many times. Its target is unknown. Unique molecular identifiers tagged the TCRbeta library. TCRdb reanalysed the PCR reads using MiXCR and keeps one entry per CDR3 protein. This table has a few hundred thousand distinct CDR3 sequences, about 11% appearing once. This TCR was recovered from a child younger than two with acute myeloid leukemia, due to receive a stem cell transplant. Sequenced here: PBMCs, sampled before TCRalphabeta/CD19-depleted stem cell transplant. The chain employs TRBV7-2 and TRBJ1-4; D not resolved. CDR3 sequence: CASSSLMTTNEKLFF. The CDR3 region has the DNA TGTGCCAGCAGCTCACTCATGACAACTAATGAAAAACTGTTTTTT.